The 17 T cell receptor beta chains reported below all come from one sample, sequenced in a study of blood T cells in healthy people across ages. The use of a sample-barcoded 5' primer and a J-beta primer mix characterized a second PCR of roughly 7 to 11 cycles. Each CDR3 protein is one row after TCRdb ran MiXCR on the 5' RACE reads. Among some 670,000 distinct CDR3 sequences listed, around 50% were seen once. Sequenced input: blood. These receptors were taken from a woman of 80 years or more in good health.

The CDR3: CASSSGQGEDEAFF. The CDR3 DNA follows: TGTGCCAGCAGCTCCGGACAGGGGGAAGATGAAGCTTTCTTT. This chain connects TRBV7-3 to TRBJ1-1; the match to TRBD1 covers 10 bases. V was pared by 4 bases and J by 7 bases, with 6 bases of the junction left unmatched. The germline V gene encodes CDR1 SGHTA and CDR2 FQGTGA. The CDR3 has 14 residues.

In nucleotides, the CDR3 is TGCAGTGCTAGGGGGCTAGGAGGCTACGAGCAGTACTTC. Protein product: CSARGLGGYEQYF. The V and J genes are TRBV20-1 and TRBJ2-7, with D perhaps matching TRBD1 or TRBD2 (5 bases each). The germline CDR1 and CDR2 sequences are DFQATT and SNEGSKA (reference sequence). This CDR3 spans 13 amino acids. The V gene lost 3 bases and the J gene lost 3 bases, with 12 bases spanning the gap.

The V and J genes are TRBV3-1 and TRBJ2-7; D not certain. V was clipped by 7 bases and J by 1 base, with 11 bases between them. Germline values: CDR1 LGHDT, CDR2 YNNKEL (reference sequence). The CDR3 length is 13 residues. The CDR3 is CASNYLGSYEQYF. In nucleotides, the CDR3 is TGTGCCAGCAACTACCTAGGTTCCTACGAGCAGTACTTC.

The rearrangement joins TRBV2 to TRBJ2-2, with TRBD2 identical over 7 bases. CDR1 is SNHLY and CDR2 is FYNNEI in the germline V gene. Germline trimming cut 9 bases from V and 7 bases from J; bases unmatched to any gene: 17. The CDR3 totals 16 residues. The CDR3 DNA sequence: TGTGCCAGTCTACCATCAGCGGGACGGTTTAGCGGGGAGCTGTTTTTT. As protein: CASLPSAGRFSGELFF.

This chain links TRBV27 with TRBJ1-2, with unresolved D. With 8 bases removed from V and 8 bases from J, the gap between germline ends came to 15 bases. The CDR3 consists of 12 residues. Germline assignment: CDR1 MNHEY and CDR2 SMNVEV (reference sequence). The CDR3, as DNA: TGTGCCAGCCTCGGCGGGTCGGAGGGCTACACCTTC. As protein: CASLGGSEGYTF.

The gene calls are TRBV5-6 and TRBJ2-3, with unresolved D. The J call is uncertain, as TRBJ1-5 better fits the DNA end. CDR3 length: 14 amino acids. Germline CDR1 and CDR2: SGHDT and YYEEEE. CDR3 nucleotide sequence: TGTGCCAGCAGCTTGGCGACGGTTCCAGATACGCAGCATTTT. Its translation is CASSLATVPDTQHF.

Worth noting for this clonotype: A read error may explain this, as a much larger clone is one base away. The V gene is TRBV9, the J gene TRBJ2-5; possibly TRBD2 for D (7 bases). The CDR3 totals 15 residues. Germline loops: CDR1 SGDLS, CDR2 YYNGEE. The V and J ends lost 6 bases and 11 bases respectively, with 26 bases between them. The CDR3 DNA reads TGTGCCAGCACCGGAGGGGGGGGCTCAGACAATGAGCAGTACTTC. Translation gives CASTGGGGSDNEQYF.

The chain is built from TRBV25-1 and TRBJ1-2, with D possibly being TRBD1 (5 bases). Trimming cost V 4 bases and J 6 bases, with 18 bases left between them. The CDR3 is 15 amino acids. Germline CDR1 is MGHDK and CDR2 is SYGVNS. The CDR3 protein is CASSVRGLSGNGYTF. DNA of the CDR3: TGTGCCAGCAGTGTCCGGGGCCTTTCTGGTAATGGCTACACCTTC.

V usage is TRBV5-1 and J usage is TRBJ2-1; 8 bases agree with TRBD1. Germline lookup yields CDR1 SGHRS and CDR2 YFSETQ. CDR3 length: 13 residues. V gave up 5 bases and J gave up 7 bases; unmatched junction bases: 5. CDR3 loop: CASSGRTGNEQFF. The CDR3 nucleotides read TGCGCCAGCAGTGGGCGGACAGGGAATGAGCAGTTCTTC.

This clonotype came up many times. This sequence joins TRBV7-2 and TRBJ2-1, with 10 bases lining up with TRBD2. Germline CDR1 SGHTA, CDR2 FQGNSA. The CDR3 length is 15 residues. Trimming cost V 2 bases and J 6 bases; bases outside gene matches: 4. The CDR3 sequence: CASSLKRGGGNEQFF. The DNA of the CDR3 is TGTGCCAGCAGCTTAAAGCGGGGGGGTGGCAATGAGCAGTTCTTC.

Remarks on this clonotype: One base away lies a much larger clone, so this may be a sequencing read error. V usage is TRBV9 and J usage is TRBJ2-1; possible D gene TRBD2, 6 bases. Gene TRBJ2-7 matches the end of the DNA better, so the J call may be wrong. This CDR3 has 15 amino acids. Germline CDR1 SGDLS, CDR2 YYNGEE. CDR3 loop: CASSAAGSSYNEQYF. The CDR3, as DNA: TGTGCCAGCAGCGCAGCCGGGAGCTCCTACAATGAGCAGTACTTC.

Concerning this clonotype: This may come from a read error, since a much larger clone is one base off. The chain uses TRBV24-1 and TRBJ2-4; D call uncertain. Germline V CDR1 and CDR2: KGHDR, SFDVKD. The CDR3 consists of 15 residues. The CDR3: CATSAGFEAKSIQYF. The DNA for the CDR3 is TGTGCCACCAGTGCAGGCTTTGAAGCCAAAAGCATTCAGTACTTC.

This clonotype was detected ten times or more. V and J are TRBV20-1 and TRBJ2-3, with 12 positions matching TRBD2. This CDR3 region has 15 residues. The V gene end was trimmed by 6 bases and the J gene end by 3 bases; junction bases not matched to a gene: 7. Per the germline V gene, CDR1 is DFQATT and CDR2 is SNEGSKA (reference sequence). The DNA for the CDR3 is TGCAGTGCCCCCACTAGCGGGAGGACAACAGATACGCAGTATTTT. It codes for CSAPTSGRTTDTQYF.

This clonotype was recorded once. The chain carries TRBV10-3 and TRBJ2-7, with TRBD2 identical over 7 bases. This CDR3 is 15 amino acids long. CDR1 is ENHRY, CDR2 SYGVKD, per germline. After removal of 10 bases from V and 0 bases from J, the junction contained 12 bases not matched to a gene. CDR3 residues: CATGPSGRSSYEQYF. CDR3 DNA: TGTGCCACCGGGCCTAGCGGCCGGAGCTCCTACGAGCAGTACTTC.

As to this clonotype: A clone one base away is much larger, so this may be a read error. This sequence joins TRBV4-2 and TRBJ2-3; 8 positions agree with TRBD2. Per the germline V gene, CDR1 is LGHNA and CDR2 is YNFKEQ. The CDR3 totals 16 residues. CDR3 bases: TGTGCCAGCAGCCAAGTACTAGCGGAATACACAGATACGCGGTATTTT. Translation gives CASSQVLAEYTDTRYF.

This clonotype was detected ten times or more. The rearrangement links TRBV7-9 to TRBJ1-2; D uncertain. The germline V gene encodes CDR1 SEHNR and CDR2 FQNEAQ (reference sequence). V lost 1 base and J lost 6, with 6 bases in between. The CDR3 extends over 12 amino acids. CDR3 in amino acids: CASSLEEDGYTF. Here the CDR3 DNA reads TGTGCCAGCAGCTTAGAGGAGGATGGCTACACCTTC.

This clonotype was observed a handful of times. The chain joins TRBV9 to TRBJ2-2, with 9 bases lining up with TRBD2. Per the germline V gene, CDR1 is SGDLS and CDR2 is YYNGEE. The CDR3 sequence is 16 residues long. Germline trimming cut 1 base from V and 3 bases from J; bases unmatched to any gene: 4. CDR3 DNA sequence: TGTGCCAGCAGCGTAATTAGCGGGAGTTACACCGGGGAGCTGTTTTTT. The encoded protein is CASSVISGSYTGELFF.